These 22 T cell receptor beta chains were all obtained from the same sample, sequenced in a study of T cell responses to AZD1222 COVID-19 vaccine. This table comes from immunoSEQ multiplex PCR, and its TCRdb copy is limited to in-frame clones, with some not included. The sample records over 150,000 clones, roughly 87% being singletons. The sequencing used peripheral blood, collected on day 0 of AZD1222 vaccination. Source of these receptors: an adult in good health.

The gene calls are TRBV28 and TRBJ2-7; no clear D gene. Between the trimmed V and J ends, which lost 2 bases and 7 bases, there was a span of 15 bases. The CDR3 is made up of 14 amino acids. Germline CDR1 is MDHEN and CDR2 is SYDVKM. The CDR3 here is CASSLGSPTREQYF. The CDR3 DNA is TGTGCCAGCAGTTTAGGCAGCCCTACGAGAGAGCAGTACTTC. The whole variable domain, filled in from reference TRBV28 and TRBJ2-7, reads DVKVTQSSRYLVKRTGEKVFLECVQDMDHENMFWYRQDPGLGLRLIYFSYDVKMKEKGDIPEGYSVSREKKERFSLILESASTNQTSMYLCASSLGSPTREQYFGPGTRLTVT.

The CDR3 coding sequence is TGTGCCAGTAGGGACGGGACTTCGAACACCGGGGAGCTGTTTTTT. Amino acids: CASRDGTSNTGELFF. The chain carries TRBV19 and TRBJ2-2, with a weak D call TRBD2 (6 bases). The length of the CDR3 is 15 residues. Germline loops: CDR1 LNHDA, CDR2 SQIVND (reference sequence). Trimming shortened V by 6 bases and J by 0 bases, and 11 bases separated the two germline ends.

The V call is TRBV2, the J call TRBJ2-5; D is ambiguous. CDR1 and CDR2 from the germline V gene are SNHLY and FYNNEI. The length of the CDR3 is 13 residues. Trimming removed 2 bases at V and 2 bases at J, with 6 bases between. CDR3 DNA sequence: TGTGCCAGCAGTGAACTAGTTCAAGAGACCCAGTACTTC. This gives the protein CASSELVQETQYF.

The chain joins TRBV20-1 to TRBJ2-7; tentative D call: TRBD2 (5 bases). The CDR3 covers 11 residues. Germline V CDR1 and CDR2: DFQATT, SNEGSKA (reference sequence). V was pared by 5 bases and J by 7 bases, with 12 bases between. Here the CDR3 reads CSAGRRWEQYF. CDR3 bases: TGCAGTGCTGGGAGAAGGTGGGAGCAGTACTTC.

This chain uses TRBV5-1 with TRBJ2-2; 8 bases are a match to TRBD1. Per germline, CDR1 SGHRS and CDR2 YFSETQ. The V segment lost 2 bases and the J segment 6 bases; nucleotides outside the gene matches: 21. The CDR3 extends over 20 amino acids. CDR3 bases: TGCGCCAGCAGCTTTGGGAGAGATCACAGGGGGTATTTCATTCCCGGGGAGCTGTTTTTT. Translating gives CASSFGRDHRGYFIPGELFF.

The J gene is TRBJ2-7, the V gene TRBV28; D possibly uses TRBD1 or TRBD2 (5 bases each). CDR1 is MDHEN and CDR2 is SYDVKM in the germline V gene. The CDR3 is made up of 14 amino acids. Trimming took 10 bases from V and 4 from J, leaving 20 bases between them. The CDR3 region has the DNA TGTGCCACCACACAGAGGGGTTACGATTACGAGCAGTACTTC. Protein: CATTQRGYDYEQYF.

The chain couples TRBV6-1 to TRBJ1-3; 7 bases map to TRBD1. The V gene end was trimmed by 3 bases and the J gene end by 0 bases; junction bases not matched to a gene: 8. The germline gives CDR1 MNHNS, CDR2 SASEGT. This CDR3 is 17 amino acids long. CDR3 loop: CASSDLQGLSSGNTIYF. The CDR3 coding sequence is TGTGCCAGCAGTGACTTACAGGGGCTGAGCTCTGGAAACACCATATATTTT.

The rearrangement links TRBV27 to TRBJ1-2; D uncertain. The CDR3 consists of 11 residues. Germline assignment: CDR1 MNHEY and CDR2 SMNVEV (reference sequence). The CDR3: CPRRGHYGYTF. The CDR3 coding sequence is TGTCCTCGTCGTGGACACTATGGCTACACCTTC.

This clone was seen a handful of times. The CDR3 nucleotides read TGTGCCAGCGGGGGTTCCAATCAGCCCCAGCATTTT. Its translation: CASGGSNQPQHF. The chain joins TRBV6-5 to TRBJ1-5, with D perhaps TRBD1 (5 bases). The CDR3 loop spans 12 amino acids. V was clipped by 8 bases and J by 3 bases, with 8 bases between them. Germline V CDR1 and CDR2: MNHEY, SVGAGI.

This chain links TRBV30 with TRBJ2-7; TRBD2 matches at 9 bases. The germline V gene encodes CDR1 GTSNPN and CDR2 SVGIG (reference sequence). Trimming took 2 bases from V and 5 from J; bases not matched to a gene: 10. The CDR3 has 15 amino acids. Here the CDR3 reads CAWSLGPGLAHEQYF. CDR3 nucleotides: TGTGCCTGGAGTCTAGGGCCGGGACTAGCCCACGAGCAGTACTTC.

V and J are TRBV21-1 and TRBJ2-7; no DNA check was done on the table's D call, TRBD1. TRBV21-1 is reported as a pseudogene. This CDR3 comprises 15 residues. The CDR3 sequence: CASSSGRDRDHEQYF. The DNA for the CDR3 is TGTGCCAGCAGCAGTGGCCGGGACAGGGATCACGAGCAGTACTTC.

This chain uses TRBV4-1 with TRBJ2-4, with TRBD1 matching over 8 bases. V trimming: 1 base; J trimming: 7 bases; junction bases outside the gene matches: 18. This CDR3 is built from 19 residues. Per germline, CDR1 MGHRA and CDR2 YSYEKL. CDR3 nucleotide sequence: TGCGCCAGCAGCCAAGGCTCCCCGGGGCAGGGGGCTGTCCCCAACATTCAGTACTTC. It is translated as CASSQGSPGQGAVPNIQYF.

This rearrangement joins TRBV9 to TRBJ1-1; D gene uncertain. Germline-derived CDR1 and CDR2 are SGDLS and YYNGEE. The CDR3 is made up of 14 amino acids. V shed 4 bases and J shed 0 bases, with 10 bases lying between them. CDR3 sequence: CASSLSSMNTEAFF. CDR3 coding DNA: TGTGCCAGCAGCTTAAGTTCCATGAACACTGAAGCTTTCTTT.

This chain uses TRBV7-9 with TRBJ2-3, with 7 bases identical to TRBD1. The CDR3 totals 16 residues. V trimming: 2 bases; J trimming: 2 bases; junction bases outside the gene matches: 7. Germline-derived CDR1 and CDR2 are SEHNR and FQNEAQ (reference sequence). CDR3 bases: TGTGCCAGCAGCTTAACAGGGGTTCTACCCACAGATACGCAGTATTTT. This codes for CASSLTGVLPTDTQYF.

The chain links TRBV28 to TRBJ2-3; D is perhaps TRBD2 (6 bases). Germline V lookup: CDR1 MDHEN, CDR2 SYDVKM. The CDR3 contains 15 residues. Between the trimmed V and J ends, which lost 6 bases and 2 bases, there was a span of 15 bases. The DNA for the CDR3 is TGTGCCAGCAGCAAAAGGGGACTTCTCACAGATACGCAGTATTTT. Its translation: CASSKRGLLTDTQYF.

J is TRBJ1-1 and V is TRBV4-2; TRBD1 might be the D (5 bases). Trimming pared 0 bases from V and 5 bases from J, leaving 10 bases between. The CDR3 is 14 amino acids. Germline V gives CDR1 LGHNA, CDR2 YNFKEQ. DNA of the CDR3: TGTGCCAGCAGCCAAGATTCGGGGGAAACTGAAGCTTTCTTT. Encoded protein: CASSQDSGETEAFF.

This chain links TRBV27 with TRBJ1-2; no clear D. Germline V CDR1 and CDR2: MNHEY, SMNVEV (reference sequence). Trimming took off 2 bases at V and 8 bases at J, with 12 bases between the two ends. The CDR3 length is 13 residues. The CDR3 region is CASSLDPSEGYTF. CDR3 coding DNA: TGTGCCAGCAGTTTAGACCCGTCTGAGGGCTACACCTTC.

Notes on this clone: The same CDR3 arises from other DNA sequences in this sample as well. CDR3 sequence: CASSLVDRANTEAFF. The DNA of the CDR3 is TGCGCCAGCAGCTTGGTGGATAGGGCTAACACTGAAGCTTTCTTT. The chain is built from TRBV5-1 and TRBJ1-1; D gene unclear. Trimming pared 0 bases from V and 2 bases from J, leaving 11 bases between. Germline-derived CDR1 and CDR2 are SGHRS and YFSETQ. The CDR3 loop spans 15 amino acids.

The chain joins TRBV6-5 to TRBJ1-6, with D possibly TRBD1 on 6 matching bases. Germline CDR1 is MNHEY and CDR2 is SVGAGI. Between the trimmed V and J ends, which lost 9 bases and 2 bases, there was a span of 14 bases. The CDR3 runs to 15 residues. The CDR3 region is CASSGGATYNSPLHF. CDR3 nucleotides: TGTGCCAGTTCCGGGGGGGCTACCTATAATTCACCCCTCCACTTT.

V usage is TRBV2 and J usage is TRBJ2-7; perhaps TRBD1 as D (5 bases). CDR3 length: 16 residues. Germline CDR1 SNHLY, CDR2 FYNNEI. V was pared by 4 bases and J by 5 bases, with 21 bases between. The CDR3 coding sequence is TGTGCCAGCAGTGCTGGCAGGCCCCAGGGCCGCAACGAGCAGTACTTC. As protein: CASSAGRPQGRNEQYF.

The sample holds one count of this clone. The chain links TRBV4-1 to TRBJ2-7, with 9 nucleotides matching TRBD2. Trimming took 1 base from V and 0 from J; bases not matched to a gene: 4. The CDR3 length is 16 residues. The V gene's germline CDR1 is MGHRA and CDR2 YSYEKL. The CDR3 DNA reads TGCGCCAGCAGCCAAGGGGCGGGAGGGTCCTCCTACGAGCAGTACTTC. Translating it yields CASSQGAGGSSYEQYF.

This clone was observed a single time. The rearrangement joins TRBV5-4 to TRBJ1-1; D ambiguous. Looked up from germline, CDR1 is SGHNT and CDR2 is YYREEE (reference sequence). CDR3 size: 13 residues. V was trimmed by 0 bases and J by 3 bases, leaving 6 bases between them. The CDR3 spells CASSLVRDTEAFF. The CDR3 bases are TGTGCCAGCAGCTTGGTAAGGGACACTGAAGCTTTCTTT.